This entry is about one TCR beta chain. The antigen remains undetermined. V shed 7 bases, J shed 5 bases, and the junction held 11 bases outside the gene matches. The length of the CDR3 is 15 residues. This sample is drawn from a study of T cells in Graves' hyperthyroidism and ophthalmopathy. About the research overall: Blood from the periphery was taken at initial diagnosis, before any treatment. Whole-study findings and limits: Ophthalmopathy was told apart from stable hyperthyroidism by a 13 V-J model.

Template material for amplifying TCR beta CDR3 regions consisted of RNA transcripts. The study used the HTBI primer set for a first-round RT-PCR of the TCR CDR3. Each CDR3 protein gets one entry after TCRdb re-called the multiplex PCR reads with MiXCR. The sample yields some 500,000 distinct CDR3 sequences, 16% seen once. Diagnosis rested on symptoms, serum thyroxine and TRAb, thyroid ultrasound, and orbital computed tomography. It was around 10 ml of fresh peripheral blood that supplied the PBMCs. The V call is TRBV12-3 or TRBV12-4, the J call TRBJ2-5, with TRBD1 identical over 9 bases. The sequenced material came from blood. This sequence originates from a woman aged 25 to 39 with Graves' ophthalmopathy. CDR3 residues: CASTSGQGVRETQYF. CDR3 nucleotide sequence: TGTGCCAGCACCTCGGGACAGGGAGTACGTGAGACCCAGTACTTC.